One and the same sample provided the 28 T cell receptor beta chains below, sequenced in a study of blood T cell repertoires in COVID-19. The table came from immunoSEQ multiplex PCR; TCRdb's copy has only in-frame clones and leaves some out. This table holds about 210,000 clones, roughly nine tenths found once. The sequenced sample was PBMCs or T cells enriched from blood (not recorded which). Every receptor here comes from a woman aged 18-35 years who had recovered from COVID-19.

In nucleotides, the CDR3 is TGTGCCAGCAGCCGCCGCCCACAGGGAAGTGGCTACACCTTC. Residues: CASSRRPQGSGYTF. The chain uses TRBV7-2 and TRBJ1-2, with TRBD1 as a possible D gene (6 bases). The CDR3 has 14 residues. V was cut by 5 bases and J by 7 bases, with 17 bases left in between. Germline CDR1 reads SGHTA; CDR2 reads FQGNSA.

This chain uses TRBV6-5 with TRBJ2-5; D possibly corresponds to TRBD1 (6 bases). Germline V CDR1 and CDR2: MNHEY, SVGAGI. The V end was cut by 4 bases, the J end by 3 bases, with 9 bases between. This CDR3 region has 13 residues. CDR3 region: CASSSPGEETQYF. CDR3 coding DNA: TGTGCCAGCAGTTCTCCAGGGGAAGAGACCCAGTACTTC.

The rearrangement links TRBV6-5 to TRBJ1-6; D unclear. Trimming took off 5 bases at V and 6 bases at J, with 8 bases between the two ends. CDR1 MNHEY and CDR2 SVGAGI come from the germline V gene. This CDR3 is 13 amino acids long. The CDR3 DNA is TGTGCCAGCAGTCCCAGGTCTAATTCACCCCTCCACTTT. This sequence encodes CASSPRSNSPLHF.

In its sample, this clone was seen once. This chain connects TRBV12-3 or TRBV12-4 to TRBJ2-1; 7 bases map to TRBD1. This CDR3 is 12 amino acids long. V was clipped by 7 bases and J by 8 bases; unmatched bases: 5. The chain's CDR3 is CASINRGHEQFF. In DNA, the CDR3 is TGTGCCAGCATCAACAGGGGTCATGAGCAGTTCTTC.

There are a few counts of this clone. V gene TRBV11-1 combines with J gene TRBJ2-1, with D possibly being TRBD2 (6 bases). With 6 bases removed from V and 0 bases from J, the gap between germline ends came to 12 bases. CDR1 is SGHAT and CDR2 is FQDESV in the germline V gene (reference sequence). The CDR3 runs 15 residues. The CDR3: CASSRDGSSYNEQFF. CDR3 DNA sequence: TGTGCCAGCAGTCGAGACGGGAGCTCCTACAATGAGCAGTTCTTC.

The chain recombines TRBV5-5 with TRBJ2-6; D possibly corresponds to TRBD2 (5 bases). V was cut by 0 bases and J by 0 bases, with 16 bases left in between. CDR3 length: 19 amino acids. Germline CDR1 reads SGHKS; CDR2 reads YYEKEE (reference sequence). CDR3 protein: CASSLVSEGLFSGANVLTF. CDR3 bases: TGTGCCAGCAGCTTGGTCTCGGAAGGACTCTTCTCTGGGGCCAACGTCCTGACTTTC.

The chain joins TRBV28 to TRBJ1-5; D gene ambiguous. V gave up 7 bases and J gave up 7 bases, with 11 bases separating them. Looked up from germline, CDR1 is MDHEN and CDR2 is SYDVKM. There are 12 residues in the CDR3. As DNA, the CDR3 is TGTGCCAGCAAGGTGGGAGGACAGCCCCAGCATTTT. This gives the protein CASKVGGQPQHF.

J is TRBJ2-3 and V is TRBV4-1; no definite D call. The V gene's germline CDR1 is MGHRA and CDR2 YSYEKL. V was shortened by 1 base and J by 0 bases, with 11 bases between the two germline ends. The CDR3 runs to 16 residues. CDR3 residues: CASSQVDLISTDTQYF. The CDR3, as DNA: TGCGCCAGCAGCCAAGTTGACTTAATTAGCACAGATACGCAGTATTTT.

This clone was recorded a few times. The V and J genes are TRBV6-5 and TRBJ1-1, with a possible D match to TRBD1 (5 bases). Trimming stripped 6 bases from V and 4 bases from J, with 18 bases between. The CDR3 runs to 15 residues. CDR1 and CDR2 from the germline V gene are MNHEY and SVGAGI. Written as DNA, the CDR3 is TGTGCCAGCAGCCACCAGTGGGCAGGGCCCACTGAAGCTTTCTTT. Residues: CASSHQWAGPTEAFF.

The chain couples TRBV28 to TRBJ1-2; D is ambiguous. Germline V CDR1 and CDR2: MDHEN, SYDVKM. The CDR3 contains 13 residues. V was shortened by 2 bases and J by 8 bases, with 12 bases between the two germline ends. This CDR3 reads CASSLLQTWGYTF. CDR3 DNA: TGTGCCAGCAGTTTACTCCAGACATGGGGCTACACCTTC.

The J gene is TRBJ2-3, the V gene TRBV11-2; D not certain. CDR1 and CDR2 (germline): SGHAT, FQNNGV. The CDR3 totals 14 residues. V was shortened by 0 bases and J by 1 base, with 5 bases between the two germline ends. Written as DNA, the CDR3 is TGTGCCAGCAGCTTAGAGCTACGCACAGATACGCAGTATTTT. Translation gives CASSLELRTDTQYF. The complete variable domain, with remaining parts taken from reference TRBV11-2 and TRBJ2-3, reads EAGVAQSPRYKIIEKRQSVAFWCNPISGHATLYWYQQILGQGPKLLIQFQNNGVVDDSQLPKDRFSAERLKGVDSTLKIQPAKLEDSAVYLCASSLELRTDTQYFGPGTRLTVL.

The chain carries TRBV2 and TRBJ2-5; TRBD2 agrees at 12 bases. Trimming at V came to 5 bases and at J to 5 bases, leaving 6 bases not matched to a gene. Germline CDR1 SNHLY, CDR2 FYNNEI. The CDR3 is made up of 15 amino acids. The CDR3 coding sequence is TGTGCCAGCAGTCCTAGCGGGGGGGCCGCGGAGACCCAGTACTTC. Its protein is CASSPSGGAAETQYF.

This clone was detected only once. This chain connects TRBV11-2 to TRBJ1-1, with D possibly matching TRBD1 (6 bases). The CDR3 is made up of 15 amino acids. V lost 5 bases to trimming and J lost 1 base, with 14 bases between them. Germline V lookup: CDR1 SGHAT, CDR2 FQNNGV. CDR3 DNA: TGTGCCAGCAGCAACCGGACAGAACCGAACACTGAAGCTTTCTTT. Amino acid sequence: CASSNRTEPNTEAFF. Full variable domain (outside the CDR3, taken from reference TRBV11-2 and TRBJ1-1): EAGVAQSPRYKIIEKRQSVAFWCNPISGHATLYWYQQILGQGPKLLIQFQNNGVVDDSQLPKDRFSAERLKGVDSTLKIQPAKLEDSAVYLCASSNRTEPNTEAFFGQGTRLTVV.

There are a few counts of this clone. Other DNA sequences in this sample translate to the same CDR3. This rearrangement joins TRBV7-9 to TRBJ1-5; D not certain. The CDR3 contains 12 residues. Germline CDR1 is SEHNR and CDR2 is FQNEAQ (reference sequence). The V gene lost 1 base and the J gene lost 6 bases, with 4 bases spanning the gap. The DNA of the CDR3 is TGTGCCAGCAGCTTAGACAGTCAGCCCCAGCATTTT. Protein product: CASSLDSQPQHF.

For this clone: At one end the junction does not follow the germline gene, possibly because of a read error. V usage is TRBV4-1 and J usage is TRBJ1-2; D ambiguous. The length of the CDR3 is 14 residues. Germline V gene sequence: CDR1 MGHRA, CDR2 YSYEKL. This CDR3 is CASSQGVNSYGYTF. CDR3 nucleotides: TGCGCCAGCAGTCAAGGTGTCAATAGCTATGGCTACACCTTC.

V usage is TRBV28 and J usage is TRBJ2-7, with D uncertain. Germline lookup yields CDR1 MDHEN and CDR2 SYDVKM. This CDR3 comprises 16 residues. Trimming stripped 6 bases from V and 3 bases from J, with 21 bases between. The CDR3 loop reads CASSLRQVTQDYEQYF. The CDR3, as DNA: TGTGCCAGCAGCCTACGACAAGTCACACAAGACTACGAGCAGTACTTC.

This chain links TRBV5-1 with TRBJ1-3, with TRBD1 identical over 7 bases. The V and J ends lost 5 bases and 3 bases, in that order; junction bases with no gene match: 2. Germline CDR1 is SGHRS and CDR2 is YFSETQ. This CDR3 contains 13 residues. The CDR3 DNA sequence: TGCGCCAGCAGGGGGGACAGTGGAAACACCATATATTTT. Protein: CASRGDSGNTIYF.

The genes are TRBV6-5 and TRBJ1-5; 8 positions match TRBD1. CDR1 is MNHEY, CDR2 SVGAGI, per germline. V lost 6 bases to trimming and J lost 2 bases; unmatched junction nucleotides: 6. There are 15 residues in the CDR3. This chain's CDR3 is CASSSGGLGNQPQHF. The DNA for the CDR3 is TGTGCCAGCAGCTCAGGGGGCCTGGGCAATCAGCCCCAGCATTTT.

The J gene is TRBJ1-3, the V gene TRBV21-1; the table's D gene call, TRBD1, was not cross checked with the DNA. TRBV21-1 is termed a pseudogene. There are 14 residues in the CDR3. In nucleotides, the CDR3 is TGTGCCAGCAGCAATAACAGGGGTGGAAACACCATATATTTT. It codes for CASSNNRGGNTIYF.

The chain recombines TRBV5-1 with TRBJ2-3, with D maybe TRBD1 (5 bases). The CDR3 has 20 amino acids. With 0 bases removed from V and 2 bases from J, the gap between germline ends came to 25 bases. CDR1 is SGHRS and CDR2 is YFSETQ in the germline V gene. The CDR3 nucleotides are TGCGCCAGCAGCTTGGGTTTTGGGGCGCGCCCCGATCACTACACAGATACGCAGTATTTT. Translating it yields CASSLGFGARPDHYTDTQYF.

The chain combines TRBV29-1 with TRBJ1-2; D is uncertain. There are 11 residues in the CDR3. Trimming left V 4 bases short and J 0 bases short, with 3 bases between. Germline V lookup: CDR1 SQVTM, CDR2 ANQGSEA. The CDR3 here is CSVVSNYGYTF. CDR3 DNA sequence: TGCAGCGTTGTCTCTAACTATGGCTACACCTTC.

The V call is TRBV7-6, the J call TRBJ2-6; D is perhaps TRBD2 (7 bases). The CDR3 is made up of 17 amino acids. In germline, CDR1 is SGHVS, CDR2 FNYEAQ. Between the trimmed V and J ends, which lost 5 bases and 2 bases, there was a span of 16 bases. CDR3 in DNA: TGTGCCAGCAGCCCTATTACCGGGGGGCCTGGGGCCAACGTCCTGACTTTC. Translated: CASSPITGGPGANVLTF.

This clone occurred once. The J gene is TRBJ2-2, the V gene TRBV10-3; 8 bases line up with TRBD1. This CDR3 spans 14 amino acids. V shed 7 bases, J shed 5 bases, and the junction held 6 bases outside the gene matches. CDR1 is ENHRY, CDR2 SYGVKD, per germline. Here the CDR3 DNA reads TGTGCCATCACGACAGGGGAAGGAACCGGGGAGCTGTTTTTT. Protein sequence: CAITTGEGTGELFF.

The J gene is TRBJ2-2, the V gene TRBV5-1; possible D gene TRBD1, 6 bases. V lost 7 bases and J 1 base, leaving 14 bases between the germline ends. Per germline, CDR1 SGHRS and CDR2 YFSETQ. The CDR3 is 15 residues long. The CDR3 coding sequence is TGCGCCAGCCTTGCCCCACAGGGGAACACCGGGGAGCTGTTTTTT. Its protein is CASLAPQGNTGELFF. Variable domain in full (rest from reference TRBV5-1 and TRBJ2-2): KAGVTQTPRYLIKTRGQQVTLSCSPISGHRSVSWYQQTPGQGLQFLFEYFSETQRNKGNFPGRFSGRQFSNSRSEMNVSTLELGDSALYLCASLAPQGNTGELFFGEGSRLTVL.

The rearrangement joins TRBV27 to TRBJ1-2, with 8 bases identical to TRBD1. CDR3 length: 13 residues. J gave up 5 bases and V 10 bases, and 9 bases lay outside the gene matches. CDR1 MNHEY and CDR2 SMNVEV come from the germline V gene (reference sequence). The CDR3 DNA is TGTGCCACCATGGACAGGGAAGCGTATGGCTACACCTTC. Protein sequence: CATMDREAYGYTF.

This rearrangement joins TRBV21-1 to TRBJ2-7; TRBD2, as called in the table, went unchecked against the DNA. TRBV21-1 is a documented pseudogene. This CDR3 contains 14 residues. CDR3 region: CASNGGGAGYEQYF. In DNA form, the CDR3 reads TGTGCCAGCAATGGCGGGGGGGCCGGGTACGAGCAGTACTTC.

This clone was detected once. This chain links TRBV3-1 (or the pseudogene TRBV3-2) with TRBJ1-1, with 10 positions matching TRBD1. The V segment lost 6 bases and the J segment 1 base; nucleotides outside the gene matches: 11. The CDR3 length is 17 residues. In germline, CDR1 is LGHDT, CDR2 YNNKEL (reference sequence). The CDR3 protein is CASRRGTGDRGNTEAFF. The CDR3 DNA sequence: TGTGCCAGCAGACGAGGGACAGGGGATCGGGGGAACACTGAAGCTTTCTTT.

This clone was observed once. The chain carries TRBV28 and TRBJ2-6, with unresolved D. V was shortened by 5 bases and J by 3 bases, with 8 bases between the two germline ends. This CDR3 has 14 amino acids. CDR1 and CDR2 (germline): MDHEN, SYDVKM. CDR3 in DNA: TGTGCCAGCAGTATTCCCCGTGGGGCCAACGTCCTGACTTTC. It encodes CASSIPRGANVLTF.